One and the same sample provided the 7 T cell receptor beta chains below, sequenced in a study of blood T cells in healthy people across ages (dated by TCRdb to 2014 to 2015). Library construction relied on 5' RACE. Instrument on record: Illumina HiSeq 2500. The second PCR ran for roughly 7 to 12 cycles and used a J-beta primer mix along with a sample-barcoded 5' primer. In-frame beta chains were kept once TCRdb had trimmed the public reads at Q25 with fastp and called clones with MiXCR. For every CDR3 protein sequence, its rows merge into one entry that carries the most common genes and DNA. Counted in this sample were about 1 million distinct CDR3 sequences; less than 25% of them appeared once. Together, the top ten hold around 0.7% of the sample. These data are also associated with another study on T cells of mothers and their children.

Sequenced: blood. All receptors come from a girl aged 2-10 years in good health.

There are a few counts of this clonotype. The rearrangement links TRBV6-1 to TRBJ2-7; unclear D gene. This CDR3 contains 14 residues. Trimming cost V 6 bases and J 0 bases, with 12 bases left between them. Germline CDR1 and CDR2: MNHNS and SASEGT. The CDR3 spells CASRRAFSSYEQYF. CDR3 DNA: TGTGCCAGCAGGAGAGCGTTCAGCTCCTACGAGCAGTACTTC.

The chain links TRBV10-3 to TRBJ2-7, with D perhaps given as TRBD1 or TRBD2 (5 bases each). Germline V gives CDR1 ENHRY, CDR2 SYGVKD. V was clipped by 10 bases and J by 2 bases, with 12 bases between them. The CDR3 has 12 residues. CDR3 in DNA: TGTGCCACCGCTAAGGGACCCTACGAGCAGTACTTC. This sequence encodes CATAKGPYEQYF.

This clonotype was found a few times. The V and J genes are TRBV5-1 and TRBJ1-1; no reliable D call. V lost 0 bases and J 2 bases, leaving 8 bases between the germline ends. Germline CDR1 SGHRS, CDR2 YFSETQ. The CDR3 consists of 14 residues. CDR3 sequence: CASSLGPSNTEAFF. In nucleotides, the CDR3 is TGCGCCAGCAGCTTGGGACCGAGTAACACTGAAGCTTTCTTT.

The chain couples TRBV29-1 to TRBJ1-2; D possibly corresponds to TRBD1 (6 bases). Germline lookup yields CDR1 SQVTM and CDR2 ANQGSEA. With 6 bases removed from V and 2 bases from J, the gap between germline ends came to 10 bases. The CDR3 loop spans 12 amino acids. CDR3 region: CSVRTENYGYTF. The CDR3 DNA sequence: TGCAGCGTGAGGACAGAGAACTATGGCTACACCTTC.

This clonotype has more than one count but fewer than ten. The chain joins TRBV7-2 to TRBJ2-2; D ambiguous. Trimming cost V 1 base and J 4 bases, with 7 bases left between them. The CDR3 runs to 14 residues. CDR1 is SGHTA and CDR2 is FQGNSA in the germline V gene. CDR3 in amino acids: CASSLGPPTGELFF. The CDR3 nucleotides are TGTGCCAGCAGCTTAGGCCCCCCCACCGGGGAGCTGTTTTTT.

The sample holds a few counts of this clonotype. CDR3 sequence (DNA): TGTGCCAGCAGCTTATGGCCGGGGGACCTCTATGGCTACACCTTC. Amino acids: CASSLWPGDLYGYTF. The rearrangement joins TRBV7-9 to TRBJ1-2, with D perhaps TRBD1 (5 bases). CDR3 length: 15 residues. V lost 2 bases and J lost 4, with 14 bases in between. CDR1 SEHNR and CDR2 FQNEAQ come from the germline V gene (reference sequence).

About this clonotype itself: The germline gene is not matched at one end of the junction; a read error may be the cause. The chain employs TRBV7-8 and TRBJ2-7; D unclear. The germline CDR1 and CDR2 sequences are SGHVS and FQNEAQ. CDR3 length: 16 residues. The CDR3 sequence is CASSLGLGRKSYEQYF. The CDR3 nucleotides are TGCGCCAGCAGCTTAGGGTTAGGCAGGAAGTCCTACGAGCAGTACTTC.